This passage covers 23 T cell receptor beta chains from one sample sequenced in a study of cytomegalovirus exposure and HLA in healthy donors. Primers for the PCR totalled 60 Vbeta and 13 Jbeta. Measured with immunoSEQ multiplex PCR; TCRdb has only the in-frame clones, and not every one. The table includes about 200,000 clones, around 77% detected once. Sequenced: PBMCs. The source of these receptors is a man under 40 in good health and CMV-seronegative.

The gene calls are TRBV19 and TRBJ2-5; D gene ambiguous. The V gene lost 3 bases and the J gene lost 6 bases, with 11 bases spanning the gap. In germline, CDR1 is LNHDA, CDR2 SQIVND (reference sequence). The CDR3 totals 13 residues. CDR3 sequence: CASSISAKKTQYF. The CDR3 coding sequence is TGTGCCAGTAGTATCTCAGCGAAGAAGACCCAGTACTTC.

This clone was observed once. The chain uses TRBV4-2 and TRBJ2-1; weak D call: TRBD2 (5 bases). CDR1 and CDR2 (germline): LGHNA, YNFKEQ. The CDR3 totals 15 residues. Trimming removed 1 base at V and 6 bases at J, with 13 bases between. The CDR3 coding sequence is TGTGCCAGCAGCCAAGTTTTAGCTAGCAGCAATGAGCAGTTCTTC. It codes for CASSQVLASSNEQFF.

The chain uses TRBV7-6 and TRBJ2-5; 7 bases align to TRBD1. The trim removed 1 base at V and 5 bases at J, leaving 10 bases unmatched. The V gene's germline CDR1 is SGHVS and CDR2 FNYEAQ. The length of the CDR3 is 16 residues. CDR3 bases: TGTGCCAGCAGCTTAGTTCCCAGACAGGGCAGCGAGACCCAGTACTTC. Amino acid sequence: CASSLVPRQGSETQYF.

The chain combines TRBV29-1 with TRBJ1-2; TRBD1 might be the D (6 bases). The V gene's germline CDR1 is SQVTM and CDR2 ANQGSEA. V lost 4 bases and J lost 4, with 13 bases in between. This CDR3 is built from 13 residues. DNA of the CDR3: TGCAGCGTTGGGACAGCGAATAGCTATGGCTACACCTTC. Translation gives CSVGTANSYGYTF.

This sequence joins TRBV11-2 and TRBJ2-3, with 10 bases fitting TRBD2. V lost 7 bases to trimming and J lost 6 bases; unmatched junction nucleotides: 7. The CDR3 is 14 amino acids. From germline, CDR1 is SGHAT and CDR2 FQNNGV. The CDR3 sequence is CASNPAGGPDTQYF. The CDR3 nucleotides read TGTGCCAGCAATCCAGCGGGAGGGCCGGATACGCAGTATTTT. The variable domain in full, completed from reference TRBV11-2 and TRBJ2-3, reads EAGVAQSPRYKIIEKRQSVAFWCNPISGHATLYWYQQILGQGPKLLIQFQNNGVVDDSQLPKDRFSAERLKGVDSTLKIQPAKLEDSAVYLCASNPAGGPDTQYFGPGTRLTVL.

This chain connects TRBV7-9 to TRBJ2-7, with 8 nucleotides matching TRBD2. The germline V gene has CDR1 SEHNR and CDR2 FQNEAQ (reference sequence). This CDR3 has 15 residues. V shed 7 bases and J 0 bases; nucleotides not matched to a gene: 8. The CDR3 reads CASTGGGGSSYEQYF. CDR3 in DNA: TGTGCCAGCACCGGGGGGGGCGGAAGCTCCTACGAGCAGTACTTC. Based on the CDR3 plus reference TRBV7-9 and TRBJ2-7, the full variable domain is DTGVSQNPRHKITKRGQNVTFRCDPISEHNRLYWYRQTLGQGPEFLTYFQNEAQLEKSRLLSDRFSAERPKGSFSTLEIQRTEQGDSAMYLCASTGGGGSSYEQYFGPGTRLTVT.

This clone was recorded a few times. The gene calls are TRBV18 and TRBJ2-7; D is possibly TRBD1 (6 bases). Germline V gives CDR1 KGHSH, CDR2 LQKENI. Trimming cost V 5 bases and J 5 bases, with 16 bases left between them. The CDR3 has 14 amino acids. CDR3 DNA sequence: TGTGCCAGCTCAGGACCAGGGGTTGAGGACGAGCAGTACTTC. Amino acids: CASSGPGVEDEQYF.

CDR3 amino acids: CASSRQSNTYEQYF. CDR3 in DNA: TGTGCCAGCAGTAGACAGTCAAATACCTACGAGCAGTACTTC. The genes are TRBV28 and TRBJ2-7, with D tentatively TRBD1 (5 bases). V was trimmed by 5 bases and J by 2 bases, leaving 13 bases between them. The germline CDR1 and CDR2 sequences are MDHEN and SYDVKM. The CDR3 covers 14 residues. Variable domain in full (rest from reference TRBV28 and TRBJ2-7): DVKVTQSSRYLVKRTGEKVFLECVQDMDHENMFWYRQDPGLGLRLIYFSYDVKMKEKGDIPEGYSVSREKKERFSLILESASTNQTSMYLCASSRQSNTYEQYFGPGTRLTVT.

A few counts support this clone. The rearrangement links TRBV28 to TRBJ1-2; 12 bases fit TRBD1. Trimming cost V 4 bases and J 7 bases; bases outside gene matches: 7. This CDR3 has 15 amino acids. Germline V gene lookup returns CDR1 MDHEN and CDR2 SYDVKM. The CDR3 is CASSSGTGGPIGYTF. The CDR3 nucleotides read TGTGCCAGCAGTTCAGGGACAGGGGGCCCTATTGGCTACACCTTC.

The J gene is TRBJ2-1, the V gene TRBV6-6; 7 bases align to TRBD2. Germline trimming cut 2 bases from V and 11 bases from J; bases unmatched to any gene: 6. The germline CDR1 and CDR2 sequences are MNHNY and SVGAGI (reference sequence). The CDR3 extends over 13 amino acids. The CDR3 DNA is TGTGCCAGCAGTTACGTGGCTAGCGGAAAGCAGTTCTTC. Its protein product is CASSYVASGKQFF.

This rearrangement joins TRBV21-1 to TRBJ1-1; the tabulated D call, TRBD1, remains unverified against the DNA. TRBV21-1 represents a pseudogene. CDR3 length: 18 residues. CDR3 bases: TGTGCCAGCATAAGAGCGGGACAGGGGCTGTTCGGGAACACTGAAGCTTTCTTT. Translating it yields CASIRAGQGLFGNTEAFF.

V and J are TRBV5-1 and TRBJ2-1, with 9 bases aligning to TRBD2. The CDR3 is 15 amino acids. V was clipped by 5 bases and J by 1 base; unmatched bases: 4. Germline CDR1 is SGHRS and CDR2 is YFSETQ. Here the CDR3 DNA reads TGCGCCAGCAGACTTACTAGCGGGTCCTACAATGAGCAGTTCTTC. Translating it yields CASRLTSGSYNEQFF.

V usage is TRBV2 and J usage is TRBJ2-7, with 13 nucleotides matching TRBD2. Per the germline V gene, CDR1 is SNHLY and CDR2 is FYNNEI. This CDR3 has 16 residues. Trimming at V came to 6 bases and at J to 0 bases, leaving 5 bases not matched to a gene. CDR3 sequence: CASSGLAGVFSYEQYF. For the CDR3, the DNA is TGTGCCAGCAGCGGACTAGCGGGAGTTTTCTCCTACGAGCAGTACTTC.

The DNA of the CDR3 is TGTGCCAGTAGCAAACAGGGGGCGTGGACTGAAGCTTTCTTT. It is translated as CASSKQGAWTEAFF. This chain uses TRBV19 with TRBJ1-1, with TRBD1 matching over 9 bases. V was pared by 6 bases and J by 5 bases, with 7 bases of the junction left unmatched. Germline V gene data show CDR1 as LNHDA and CDR2 as SQIVND (reference sequence). The CDR3 runs 14 residues.

This clone came up once. The chain has TRBV2 and TRBJ2-5; the match to TRBD1 covers 9 bases. Germline V gene sequence: CDR1 SNHLY, CDR2 FYNNEI. The CDR3 has 14 residues. V lost 7 bases and J lost 4; bases outside the gene matches: 7. Here the CDR3 reads CASTRGTGRETQYF. CDR3 nucleotides: TGTGCCAGCACCCGAGGGACAGGGAGAGAGACCCAGTACTTC.

This clone was seen only once. The chain recombines TRBV5-6 with TRBJ1-2, with D unresolved. Trimming cost V 1 base and J 1 base, with 11 bases left between them. Germline CDR1 and CDR2: SGHDT and YYEEEE. The CDR3 has 15 residues. As DNA, the CDR3 is TGTGCCAGCAGCTTGATCGGGTCTCTTAACTATGGCTACACCTTC. Its protein product is CASSLIGSLNYGYTF.

This clone was counted a single time. In nucleotides, the CDR3 is TGTGCCCTGGGAGGACCGACGAGCTATGGCTACACCTTC. Protein product: CALGGPTSYGYTF. V is TRBV6-1 and J is TRBJ1-2, with D uncertain. Germline CDR1 and CDR2: MNHNS and SASEGT. Trimming took 11 bases from V and 4 from J, leaving 17 bases between them. The CDR3 sequence is 13 residues long.

CDR3 region: CAWSSRAEAFF. CDR3 coding DNA: TGTGCCTGGAGTTCCAGGGCTGAAGCTTTCTTT. This chain uses TRBV30 with TRBJ1-1; a weak D match, TRBD1 (5 bases). The germline CDR1 and CDR2 sequences are GTSNPN and SVGIG (reference sequence). V was clipped by 2 bases and J by 6 bases, with 7 bases between them. There are 11 residues in the CDR3.

The chain carries TRBV7-9 and TRBJ2-7, with a tentative D call TRBD1 (8 bases). The length of the CDR3 is 14 residues. CDR1 and CDR2 from the germline V gene are SEHNR and FQNEAQ (reference sequence). The ends were cut back, 7 bases at V and 5 bases at J, with 18 bases in the middle. For the CDR3, the DNA is TGTGCCAGCAACAGGGGGGAGCGGGACGACGAGCAGTACTTC. Amino acids: CASNRGERDDEQYF.

The genes are TRBV2 and TRBJ2-6, with D uncertain. CDR3 length equals 14 residues. V shed 6 bases and J shed 3 bases, with 9 bases lying between them. The germline CDR1 and CDR2 sequences are SNHLY and FYNNEI. The CDR3 loop reads CASSFVSGANVLTF. As DNA, the CDR3 is TGTGCCAGCAGCTTCGTGAGTGGGGCCAACGTCCTGACTTTC.

V and J are TRBV5-1 and TRBJ2-1; 7 bases are shared with TRBD1. CDR1 SGHRS and CDR2 YFSETQ come from the germline V gene. The V segment lost 0 bases and the J segment 3 bases; nucleotides outside the gene matches: 6. This CDR3 spans 16 amino acids. This CDR3 is CASSLGGRGFYNEQFF. In nucleotides, the CDR3 is TGCGCCAGCAGCTTGGGCGGCAGGGGGTTCTACAATGAGCAGTTCTTC.

The chain is built from TRBV11-2 and TRBJ2-1; D remains ambiguous. The CDR3 has 13 residues. V was cut by 1 base and J by 4 bases, with 5 bases left in between. Germline assignment: CDR1 SGHAT and CDR2 FQNNGV. CDR3 DNA: TGTGCCAGCAGCTTAGCGAGGTACAATGAGCAGTTCTTC. Its translation is CASSLARYNEQFF.

The chain carries TRBV9 and TRBJ2-7, with D perhaps TRBD2 (5 bases). This CDR3 has 14 residues. Germline lookup yields CDR1 SGDLS and CDR2 YYNGEE. Trimming took off 5 bases at V and 2 bases at J, with 14 bases between the two ends. CDR3 region: CASRNEREPYEQYF. Here the CDR3 DNA reads TGTGCCAGCAGAAACGAAAGGGAGCCCTACGAGCAGTACTTC.